A single sample gave rise to the 13 T cell receptor beta chains below, sequenced in a study of T cell changes during pregnancy in multiple sclerosis. Only in-frame clones appear in the TCRdb table, and some are missing; sequencing was by immunoSEQ multiplex PCR. The sample records 40,000 to 60,000 clones, roughly 94% being singletons. The sample consisted of CD4+ T cells from peripheral blood mononuclear cells, taken in the first trimester of pregnancy. These receptors all stem from a female donor with multiple sclerosis, enrolled in a pregnancy study.

The chain couples TRBV15 to TRBJ2-4, with 9 nucleotides matching TRBD2. V shed 3 bases, J shed 3 bases, and the junction held 3 bases outside the gene matches. Looked up from germline, CDR1 is LNHNV and CDR2 is YYDKDF (reference sequence). CDR3 length: 15 residues. In DNA, the CDR3 is TGTGCCACCAGCAGTGATAGCGGGGGCAAAAACATTCAGTACTTC. It yields the protein CATSSDSGGKNIQYF.

V gene TRBV2 combines with J gene TRBJ2-7; TRBD2 agrees at 12 bases. The CDR3 is 15 amino acids. Germline lookup yields CDR1 SNHLY and CDR2 FYNNEI. V lost 3 bases, J lost 9 bases, and 9 bases stayed unmatched. The CDR3 DNA reads TGTGCCAGCAGTGACGATCTAGCGGGGGGGCTAGGGCAGTACTTC. It encodes CASSDDLAGGLGQYF. Together with reference TRBV2 and TRBJ2-7, the CDR3 gives the full variable domain: EPEVTQTPSHQVTQMGQEVILRCVPISNHLYFYWYRQILGQKVEFLVSFYNNEISEKSEIFDDQFSVERPDGSNFTLKIRSTKLEDSAMYFCASSDDLAGGLGQYFGPGTRLTVT.

V usage is TRBV6-5 and J usage is TRBJ1-1, with D perhaps matching TRBD1 (5 bases). The germline CDR1 and CDR2 sequences are MNHEY and SVGAGI. The V and J ends lost 8 bases and 5 bases respectively, with 9 bases between them. CDR3 length: 11 amino acids. For the CDR3, the DNA is TGTGCCAGCCGGGGGGGAACTGAAGCTTTCTTT. It yields the protein CASRGGTEAFF.

This rearrangement joins TRBV10-3 to TRBJ1-1; 12 bases line up with TRBD1. Looked up from germline, CDR1 is ENHRY and CDR2 is SYGVKD. The CDR3 runs to 13 residues. V trimming: 11 bases; J trimming: 4 bases; junction bases outside the gene matches: 5. In nucleotides, the CDR3 is TGTGCCGGAGGGGACAGGGGGCCCACTGAAGCTTTCTTT. Translated, it gives CAGGDRGPTEAFF.

The chain combines TRBV2 with TRBJ1-1, with D hard to call. With 9 bases removed from V and 5 bases from J, the gap between germline ends came to 19 bases. The CDR3 extends over 14 amino acids. CDR1 is SNHLY, CDR2 FYNNEI, per germline. The CDR3: CASRGLVLGTEAFF. CDR3 sequence (DNA): TGTGCCAGTCGGGGATTGGTCCTGGGTACTGAAGCTTTCTTT.

This chain joins TRBV7-9 and TRBJ1-5, with 11 nucleotides matching TRBD1. Per the germline V gene, CDR1 is SEHNR and CDR2 is FQNEAQ (reference sequence). This CDR3 contains 18 residues. With 1 base clipped from V and 4 bases from J, the junction kept 9 bases outside the gene matches. The CDR3: CASSLGTGGGGGNQPQHF. CDR3 bases: TGTGCCAGCAGCTTAGGGACAGGGGGCGGGGGGGGTAATCAGCCCCAGCATTTT.

V is TRBV9 and J is TRBJ2-5, with D possibly TRBD1 on 5 matching bases. V lost 0 bases to trimming and J lost 4 bases, with 7 bases between them. The germline V gene has CDR1 SGDLS and CDR2 YYNGEE. This CDR3 region has 13 residues. The CDR3 DNA reads TGTGCCAGCAGCGTAGGTCAGGGAGAGACCCAGTACTTC. It translates to CASSVGQGETQYF.

V and J are TRBV7-2 and TRBJ1-4; D uncertain. Germline loops: CDR1 SGHTA, CDR2 FQGNSA. The V and J ends lost 2 bases and 3 bases respectively, with 10 bases between them. The CDR3 sequence is 15 residues long. CDR3 nucleotides: TGTGCCAGCAGCTTAAGAGTGTTAGCTAATGAAAAACTGTTTTTT. Its protein product is CASSLRVLANEKLFF. Drawing the rest from reference TRBV7-2 and TRBJ1-4, the complete variable domain is GAGVSQSPSNKVTEKGKDVELRCDPISGHTALYWYRQSLGQGLEFLIYFQGNSAPDKSGLPSDRFSAERTGGSVSTLTIQRTQQEDSAVYLCASSLRVLANEKLFFGSGTQLSVL.

This rearrangement joins TRBV7-9 to TRBJ2-1, with 7 positions matching TRBD2. The V and J ends lost 0 bases and 12 bases, in that order; junction bases with no gene match: 8. The CDR3 has 14 residues. From germline, CDR1 is SEHNR and CDR2 FQNEAQ (reference sequence). The CDR3 DNA follows: TGTGCCAGCAGCTTAGCCTTAGGACTAGTTTGGCAGTTCTTC. This encodes CASSLALGLVWQFF.

The J gene is TRBJ1-2, the V gene TRBV10-3, with 8 nucleotides matching TRBD1. The CDR3 runs 17 residues. Looked up from germline, CDR1 is ENHRY and CDR2 is SYGVKD. V was pared by 2 bases and J by 0 bases, with 8 bases of the junction left unmatched. For the CDR3, the DNA is TGTGCCATCAGTGAGCGGACAGGGAGAGCAGCTAACTATGGCTACACCTTC. Protein: CAISERTGRAANYGYTF.

The chain combines TRBV27 with TRBJ1-6, with D unclear. CDR3 length: 12 residues. Germline CDR1 is MNHEY and CDR2 is SMNVEV (reference sequence). V gave up 3 bases and J gave up 6 bases, with 3 bases separating them. This chain's CDR3 is CASSFLNSPLHF. CDR3 coding DNA: TGTGCCAGCAGTTTCCTTAATTCACCCCTCCACTTT.

This clone was picked up one time. The CDR3 DNA sequence: TGTGCCAGCAGCTCTAGCGGGGGGGCCCGTAATACGCAGTATTTT. Translation gives CASSSSGGARNTQYF. J is TRBJ2-3 and V is TRBV5-4, with TRBD2 identical over 12 bases. Germline lookup yields CDR1 SGHNT and CDR2 YYREEE (reference sequence). V lost 3 bases, J lost 7 bases, and 6 bases stayed unmatched. This CDR3 has 15 amino acids. The full variable domain, in which reference TRBV5-4 and TRBJ2-3 provide the parts outside the CDR3, is ETGVTQSPTHLIKTRGQQVTLRCSSQSGHNTVSWYQQALGQGPQFIFQYYREEENGRGNFPPRFSGLQFPNYSSELNVNALELDDSALYLCASSSSGGARNTQYFGPGTRLTVL.

This chain links TRBV18 with TRBJ1-4; 7 nucleotides line up with TRBD1. V lost 1 base, J lost 8 bases, and 7 bases stayed unmatched. Per germline, CDR1 KGHSH and CDR2 LQKENI. The CDR3 contains 15 residues. CDR3 nucleotide sequence: TGTGCCAGCTCACCACGGCAGGGGGGTGAAGAAAAACTGTTTTTT. Amino acid sequence: CASSPRQGGEEKLFF. Variable domain in full (rest from reference TRBV18 and TRBJ1-4): NAGVMQNPRHLVRRRGQEARLRCSPMKGHSHVYWYRQLPEEGLKFMVYLQKENIIDESGMPKERFSAEFPKEGPSILRIQQVVRGDSAAYFCASSPRQGGEEKLFFGSGTQLSVL.